This T cell receptor (beta chain) was captured in a study of CD8 T cells in ankylosing spondylitis (dated by TCRdb to about 2017). Regarding the research as a whole: The study profiled T cell receptor beta repertoires in healthy donors and ankylosing spondylitis patients to find disease-linked TCR variants. The full study cohort was made up of approximately 24 ankylosing spondylitis patients and roughly 98 healthy donors. Peripheral blood was sampled, and synovial fluid was also collected from ankylosing spondylitis patients.

Data came from an Illumina HiSeq 2500. TCR beta libraries were prepared by quantitative 5'-RACE with molecular barcodes. Concerning the study's data processing: To identify disease-linked TCR variants, a new computational method was used, one built on a probabilistic model of VDJ rearrangement. TCRdb handled the public reads itself, with Q25 trimming in fastp and clone calling in MiXCR, and kept productive beta chains. Every distinct CDR3 protein forms one entry, paired with its most common genes and DNA. TCRdb's processing, not the authors' own work, is the source of the V and J calls. Across this sample there are roughly 160,000 distinct CDR3 sequences, with 9.5% to 13% seen only once. Of the sample, almost 30% is held by the ten largest clones. This clonotype was counted ten times or more. The specificity of this receptor is unknown. No much larger clone exists at a distance of one base, and base qualities are not known.

V gives up 1 base and J gives up 0 bases, and the segment between their germline ends measures 10 bases. Counted from cysteine to phenylalanine, this CDR3 has 15 amino acids. CDR3 DNA only is kept here, 45 bases in frame from base 1. CDR1 and CDR2 were assigned from the germline V gene as SGHDT and YYEEEE. What the research found in general, with its limitations: Some motif variants had previously been reported in the synovial fluid and blood of reactive arthritis patients, which suggests shared mechanisms of disease initiation. A CD8+ phenotype was shown by the disease-linked clones, which were found at relatively low frequencies in peripheral blood. The disease-linked clones were reported as significantly enriched in matched synovial fluid samples from ankylosing spondylitis patients. Blood from ankylosing spondylitis patients appeared to be characterized by a TCR beta motif composed of about 8 highly homologous amino acid variants.

Specimen: blood, either unsorted or a sorted T cell fraction (not recorded which). The chain couples TRBV5-6 to TRBJ1-1, with an unclear D gene assignment. The TCR sequence derives from a male donor with ankylosing spondylitis or in good health (not recorded which). The sequence in DNA is TGTGCCAGCAGCTTGAGTATGCCCCTGAACACTGAAGCTTTCTTT. This yields the protein CASSLSMPLNTEAFF.